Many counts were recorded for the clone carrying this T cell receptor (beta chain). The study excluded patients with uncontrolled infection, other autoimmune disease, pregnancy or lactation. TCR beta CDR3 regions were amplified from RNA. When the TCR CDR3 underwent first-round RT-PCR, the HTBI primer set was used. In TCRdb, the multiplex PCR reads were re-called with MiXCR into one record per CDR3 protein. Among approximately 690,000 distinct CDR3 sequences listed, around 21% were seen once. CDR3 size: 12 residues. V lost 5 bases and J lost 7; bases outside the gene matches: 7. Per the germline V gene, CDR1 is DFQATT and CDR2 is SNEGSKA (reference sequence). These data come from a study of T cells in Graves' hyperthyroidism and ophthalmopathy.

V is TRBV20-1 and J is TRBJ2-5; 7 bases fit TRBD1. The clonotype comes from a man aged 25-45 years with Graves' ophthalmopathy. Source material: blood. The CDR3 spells CSADDRVATQYF. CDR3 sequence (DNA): TGCAGTGCTGACGACAGGGTGGCGACCCAGTACTTC.